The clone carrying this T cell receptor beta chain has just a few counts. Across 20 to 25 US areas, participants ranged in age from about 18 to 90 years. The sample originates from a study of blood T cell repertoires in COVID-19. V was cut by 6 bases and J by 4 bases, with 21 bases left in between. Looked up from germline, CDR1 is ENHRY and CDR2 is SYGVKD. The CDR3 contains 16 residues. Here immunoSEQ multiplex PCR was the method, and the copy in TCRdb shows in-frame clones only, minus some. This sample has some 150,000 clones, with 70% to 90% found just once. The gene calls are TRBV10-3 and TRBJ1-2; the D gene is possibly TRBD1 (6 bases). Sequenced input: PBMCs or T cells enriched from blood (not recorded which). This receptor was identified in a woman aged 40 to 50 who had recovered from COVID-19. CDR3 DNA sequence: TGTGCCATCAGGCCTGAGGGGAGCGGGGGCGCCTATGGCTACACCTTC. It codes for CAIRPEGSGGAYGYTF.